This T cell receptor beta chain was captured by sequencing in a study of cytomegalovirus exposure and HLA in healthy donors. Turning to this clone: The antigen is unknown.

This CDR3 region has 13 residues. Trimming took 5 bases from V and 3 from J, leaving 10 bases between them. Germline CDR1 is SEHNR and CDR2 is FQNEAQ (reference sequence). PCR involved 60 Vbeta and 13 Jbeta primers. Measured with immunoSEQ multiplex PCR; TCRdb has only the in-frame clones, and not every one. The data show more than 140,000 clones, 82% seen once. Study observations and caveats: Later work found most CMV-associated TCR beta chains apparently HLA-restricted. TCR beta chains numbering about 160 were designated cytomegalovirus-associated.

This receptor was obtained from a man aged 30 to 45 in good health and CMV-seropositive. V and J are TRBV7-9 and TRBJ2-5; TRBD1 is a possible D gene (5 bases). The sample consisted of PBMCs. CDR3 in DNA: TGTGCCAGCAGCCAGGGCCTTGAAGAGACCCAGTACTTC. Protein: CASSQGLEETQYF. The variable domain in full, with the rest retrieved from reference TRBV7-9 and TRBJ2-5, is DTGVSQNPRHKITKRGQNVTFRCDPISEHNRLYWYRQTLGQGPEFLTYFQNEAQLEKSRLLSDRFSAERPKGSFSTLEIQRTEQGDSAMYLCASSQGLEETQYFGPGTRLLVL.